These 13 T cell receptor beta chains were all obtained from the same sample, sequenced in a study of STAT5B mutations in CD4+ large granular lymphocyte leukemia. Assay used: immunoSEQ multiplex PCR; TCRdb lists only in-frame clones, some missing. The table lists around 31,000 clones, roughly 72% of them singletons. The sequenced sample was CD4+ T cells from blood buffy coats. These receptors were collected from a human donor in good health.

This clone came up a few times. V is TRBV4-2 and J is TRBJ1-5; 7 nucleotides line up with TRBD1. In germline, CDR1 is LGHNA, CDR2 YNFKEQ. This CDR3 is 16 amino acids long. J was trimmed by 1 base and V by 0 bases; bases with no gene match: 3. The CDR3, as DNA: TGTGCCAGCAGCCAAGAGGTAGGGGGCAGCAATCAGCCCCAGCATTTT. Translated: CASSQEVGGSNQPQHF.

The rearrangement joins TRBV15 to TRBJ1-2; a possible D gene is TRBD1 (6 bases). The CDR3 spans 15 residues. V dropped 0 bases and J dropped 6 bases, with 14 bases sitting between them. The germline gives CDR1 LNHNV, CDR2 YYDKDF (reference sequence). In nucleotides, the CDR3 is TGTGCCACCAGCAGAGACCAGGGTGACAGGAATGGCTACACCTTC. Protein: CATSRDQGDRNGYTF. The full variable domain, its missing parts supplied by reference TRBV15 and TRBJ1-2, is DAMVIQNPRYQVTQFGKPVTLSCSQTLNHNVMYWYQQKSSQAPKLLFHYYDKDFNNEADTPDNFQSRRPNTSFCFLDIRSPGLGDTAMYLCATSRDQGDRNGYTFGSGTRLTVV.

V and J are TRBV5-1 and TRBJ1-2, with D tentatively TRBD1 (5 bases). V was shortened by 9 bases and J by 3 bases, with 21 bases between the two germline ends. CDR3 size: 15 residues. Germline assignment: CDR1 SGHRS and CDR2 YFSETQ. CDR3 bases: TGCGCCACCTCACCCCTTTCAGGGAGCCACTATGGCTACACCTTC. Translating gives CATSPLSGSHYGYTF.

CDR3: CSAGPPRFTF. In nucleotides, the CDR3 is TGCAGTGCCGGCCCTCCCAGGTTCACCTTC. The rearrangement links TRBV20-1 to TRBJ1-2; D is undetermined. V was trimmed by 6 bases and J by 13 bases, leaving 15 bases between them. Germline V gene sequence: CDR1 DFQATT, CDR2 SNEGSKA (reference sequence). CDR3 length: 10 residues.

The V call is TRBV7-9, the J call TRBJ2-4; D tentatively reads TRBD1 or TRBD2 (5 bases each). Germline V gene sequence: CDR1 SEHNR, CDR2 FQNEAQ (reference sequence). The V and J ends lost 5 bases and 7 bases respectively, with 15 bases between them. The CDR3 has 14 amino acids. This CDR3 is CASSRSGPMNIQYF. The DNA for the CDR3 is TGTGCCAGCAGCCGCTCGGGACCGATGAACATTCAGTACTTC.

The chain couples TRBV4-2 to TRBJ1-3, with a weak D call TRBD1 (5 bases). This CDR3 is built from 18 residues. With 3 bases removed from V and 3 bases from J, the gap between germline ends came to 21 bases. CDR1 and CDR2 (germline): LGHNA, YNFKEQ. CDR3 loop: CASSQAGVQRTIGNTIYF. CDR3 in DNA: TGTGCCAGCAGCCAGGCAGGAGTACAAAGGACAATTGGAAACACCATATATTTT.

This chain links TRBV6-1 with TRBJ1-1; TRBD1 is a possible D gene (6 bases). Deletions cut 5 bases from V and 8 bases from J, with 9 bases between. The CDR3 is 11 amino acids. The germline V gene has CDR1 MNHNS and CDR2 SASEGT. In DNA form, the CDR3 reads TGTGCCAGCAGTCCGGGGGCGGAAGCTTTCTTT. Translating it yields CASSPGAEAFF.

The chain uses TRBV15 and TRBJ1-5; D gene unclear. Per the germline V gene, CDR1 is LNHNV and CDR2 is YYDKDF (reference sequence). CDR3 length equals 12 residues. V lost 5 bases to trimming and J lost 2 bases, with 4 bases between them. This chain's CDR3 is CATSLGNQPQHF. CDR3 bases: TGTGCCACCAGCCTGGGCAATCAGCCCCAGCATTTT.

The chain links TRBV10-3 to TRBJ2-1; TRBD2 aligns across 7 bases. Losses at the gene ends were 8 bases for V and 10 bases for J; bases not matched to a gene: 14. Germline-derived CDR1 and CDR2 are ENHRY and SYGVKD. CDR3 size: 14 residues. CDR3 sequence (DNA): TGTGCCATCGGTCTTGTTGGCGGGGGTGAAGAGCAGTTCTTC. Its protein is CAIGLVGGGEEQFF.

The chain has TRBV6-5 and TRBJ2-7; a possible D gene is TRBD2 (6 bases). The length of the CDR3 is 13 residues. Germline V lookup: CDR1 MNHEY, CDR2 SVGAGI. Trimming took 2 bases from V and 7 from J, leaving 12 bases between them. The CDR3 loop is CASSYAGTEEQYF. The CDR3 DNA sequence: TGTGCCAGCAGTTACGCGGGGACGGAAGAGCAGTACTTC.

V gene TRBV4-3 combines with J gene TRBJ2-5; 12 nucleotides match TRBD2. The V segment lost 2 bases and the J segment 1 base; nucleotides outside the gene matches: 14. CDR1 and CDR2 from the germline V gene are LGHNA and YSLEER. The CDR3 sequence is 20 residues long. In nucleotides, the CDR3 is TGCGCCAGCAGCCAAAAAGGGATTCCCGGACTAGCGGGGACCCAAGAGACCCAGTACTTC. Encoded protein: CASSQKGIPGLAGTQETQYF.

This clone has only a few counts. The chain employs TRBV5-4 and TRBJ2-2; D possibly corresponds to TRBD1 (6 bases). CDR3 length: 14 residues. V was trimmed by 2 bases and J by 4 bases, leaving 9 bases between them. Germline assignment: CDR1 SGHNT and CDR2 YYREEE (reference sequence). The CDR3 DNA follows: TGTGCCAGCAGCTTACAGGGTCGCACCGGGGAGCTGTTTTTT. Translation gives CASSLQGRTGELFF.

The chain couples TRBV2 to TRBJ2-5, with 9 bases lining up with TRBD2. With V trimmed by 4 bases and J by 0 bases, 6 bases remained unmatched. Germline CDR1 SNHLY, CDR2 FYNNEI. This CDR3 spans 16 amino acids. CDR3 in amino acids: CASSATSGGYQETQYF. Here the CDR3 DNA reads TGTGCCAGCAGTGCTACCAGCGGGGGGTACCAAGAGACCCAGTACTTC. The full variable domain, its missing parts supplied by reference TRBV2 and TRBJ2-5, is EPEVTQTPSHQVTQMGQEVILRCVPISNHLYFYWYRQILGQKVEFLVSFYNNEISEKSEIFDDQFSVERPDGSNFTLKIRSTKLEDSAMYFCASSATSGGYQETQYFGPGTRLLVL.